This TCR beta chain was documented in a study of T cells after yellow fever vaccination. This clonotype was seen only a few times. TCRdb redid the calling of the 5' RACE reads with MiXCR, one entry per CDR3 protein. The sample contains about 220,000 distinct CDR3 sequences, under 3.5% of which appear only once. The starting material was CD4+ T cells sorted from PBMCs, obtained 10 days after the yellow fever booster vaccination. This clonotype was obtained from a man aged 18 to 30 who received the YFV17D yellow fever vaccine.

CDR3 bases: TGTGCCAGCTCCCAACGCAGGGACTCCAGCACAGATACGCAGTATTTT. Translating it yields CASSQRRDSSTDTQYF. The chain is built from TRBV18 and TRBJ2-3; D possibly corresponds to TRBD2 (6 bases). The CDR3 totals 16 residues. The V and J ends lost 6 bases and 0 bases respectively, with 16 bases between them. Germline V gene lookup returns CDR1 KGHSH and CDR2 LQKENI.